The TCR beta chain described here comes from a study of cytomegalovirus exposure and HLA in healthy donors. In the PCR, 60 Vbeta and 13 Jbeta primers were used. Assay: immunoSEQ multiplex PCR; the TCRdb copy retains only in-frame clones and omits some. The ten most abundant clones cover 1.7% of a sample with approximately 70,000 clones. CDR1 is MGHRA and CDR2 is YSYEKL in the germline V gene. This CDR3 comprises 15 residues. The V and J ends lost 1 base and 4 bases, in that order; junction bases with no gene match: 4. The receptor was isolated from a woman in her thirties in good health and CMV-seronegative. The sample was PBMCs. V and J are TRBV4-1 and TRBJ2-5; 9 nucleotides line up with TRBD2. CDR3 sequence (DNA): TGCGCCAGCAGCCAAGTCGCGGGGGGGTCAGAGACCCAGTACTTC. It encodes CASSQVAGGSETQYF.